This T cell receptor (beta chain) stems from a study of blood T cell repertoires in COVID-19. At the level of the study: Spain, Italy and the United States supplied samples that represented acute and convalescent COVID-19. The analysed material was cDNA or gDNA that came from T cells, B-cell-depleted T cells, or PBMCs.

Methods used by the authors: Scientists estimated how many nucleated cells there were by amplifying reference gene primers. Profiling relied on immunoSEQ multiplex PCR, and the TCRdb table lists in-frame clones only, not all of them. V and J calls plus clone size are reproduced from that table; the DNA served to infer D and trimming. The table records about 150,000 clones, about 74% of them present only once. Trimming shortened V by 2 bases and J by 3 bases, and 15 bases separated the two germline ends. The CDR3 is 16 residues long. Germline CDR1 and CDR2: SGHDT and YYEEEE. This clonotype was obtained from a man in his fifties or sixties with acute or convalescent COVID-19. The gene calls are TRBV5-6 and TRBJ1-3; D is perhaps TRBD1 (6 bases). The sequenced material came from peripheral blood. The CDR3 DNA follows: TGTGCCAGCAGCTTTTTCCCAGGGGTAGGTGGAAACACCATATATTTT. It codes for CASSFFPGVGGNTIYF.